Shown below are 14 T cell receptor beta chains from a single sample sequenced in a study of regulatory T cells in long-lasting Graves disease. CDR3-region Arm-PCR and iRepertoire HTBI primers produced the TCR beta libraries. One entry per CDR3 protein, called by TCRdb with MiXCR from the multiplex PCR reads. The sample yields fewer than 650,000 distinct CDR3 sequences, roughly a sixth seen once. Time point reported: newly diagnosed GD, antithyroid drugs for less than 3 months. The authors made the TCR library using RNA they extracted from PBMCs. These data were also reused for a study on T cells in Graves' hyperthyroidism and ophthalmopathy.

Here the sequenced sample was peripheral blood mononuclear cells (PBMCs), taken at new diagnosis, from a patient treated with antithyroid drugs. The receptor set was obtained from a man younger than 30 with Graves disease.

This clonotype came up a few times. The chain carries TRBV6-1 and TRBJ1-5, with TRBD1 identical over 8 bases. Germline loops: CDR1 MNHNS, CDR2 SASEGT. J was trimmed by 6 bases and V by 6 bases; bases with no gene match: 4. The CDR3 loop spans 13 amino acids. In nucleotides, the CDR3 is TGTGCCAGCAGCGCAGGGGGCTTTCAGCCCCAGCATTTT. Translation: CASSAGGFQPQHF.

A note on this clonotype: The germline gene is not matched at one end of the junction; a read error may be the cause. The rearrangement uses TRBV7-9 and TRBJ2-1; 11 positions match TRBD1. CDR3 length: 15 residues. Germline-derived CDR1 and CDR2 are SEHNR and FQNEAQ (reference sequence). In nucleotides, the CDR3 is TGTGCCAGCAGCACCGGGACAGGGGGTTATAATGGGCAGTTCTTC. This encodes CASSTGTGGYNGQFF.

The rearrangement uses TRBV5-1 and TRBJ1-5; D uncertain. The germline V and J ends were trimmed by 2 bases and 8 bases, with 17 bases remaining between them. The CDR3 contains 15 residues. Germline CDR1 reads SGHRS; CDR2 reads YFSETQ. The CDR3 is CASSLGKEGLEPQHF. DNA of the CDR3: TGCGCCAGCAGCTTAGGTAAGGAGGGCCTGGAGCCCCAGCATTTT.

This clonotype occurred a few times. CDR3 amino acids: CAWSVRASPLSNQPQHF. The CDR3 DNA reads TGTGCCTGGAGTGTACGGGCATCCCCGCTTAGCAATCAGCCCCAGCATTTT. The genes are TRBV30 and TRBJ1-5; no clear D gene. Germline CDR1 reads GTSNPN; CDR2 reads SVGIG (reference sequence). V lost 0 bases to trimming and J lost 0 bases, with 15 bases between them. This CDR3 has 17 residues.

At least ten counts were recorded for this clonotype. The rearrangement links TRBV7-9 to TRBJ2-5; 9 bases line up with TRBD1. The CDR3 consists of 15 residues. Looked up from germline, CDR1 is SEHNR and CDR2 is FQNEAQ (reference sequence). With V trimmed by 0 bases and J by 5 bases, 4 bases remained unmatched. In DNA form, the CDR3 reads TGTGCCAGCAGCTTAGCTACCGGGACAGGGGAGACCCAGTACTTC. It specifies CASSLATGTGETQYF. Drawing the rest from reference TRBV7-9 and TRBJ2-5, the complete variable domain is DTGVSQNPRHKITKRGQNVTFRCDPISEHNRLYWYRQTLGQGPEFLTYFQNEAQLEKSRLLSDRFSAERPKGSFSTLEIQRTEQGDSAMYLCASSLATGTGETQYFGPGTRLLVL.

This clonotype was recorded at least ten times. This chain uses TRBV6-1 with TRBJ2-3; TRBD2 matches at 9 bases. The trim removed 6 bases at V and 0 bases at J, leaving 4 bases unmatched. From germline, CDR1 is MNHNS and CDR2 SASEGT. The CDR3 consists of 15 residues. The DNA for the CDR3 is TGTGCCAGCAGGAGACTAGCGGTCAGCACAGATACGCAGTATTTT. Amino acid sequence: CASRRLAVSTDTQYF.

This clonotype was found many times. The rearrangement uses TRBV28 and TRBJ1-2; tentative D call: TRBD1 (6 bases). From germline, CDR1 is MDHEN and CDR2 SYDVKM. The CDR3 totals 15 residues. Trimming cost V 3 bases and J 5 bases, with 16 bases left between them. The CDR3 here is CASSFKGGGEYGYTF. The CDR3 region has the DNA TGTGCCAGCAGTTTTAAGGGGGGCGGAGAATATGGCTACACCTTC.

The V call is TRBV6-2 or TRBV6-3, the J call TRBJ1-2; D gene ambiguous. Germline CDR1 reads MNHEY; CDR2 reads SVGEGT. The CDR3 runs 13 residues. Deletions cut 11 bases from V and 4 bases from J, with 17 bases between. CDR3 sequence: CAPQRRISYGYTF. DNA for the CDR3: TGTGCCCCCCAACGGAGGATTAGCTATGGCTACACCTTC.

This clonotype was found many times. The chain recombines TRBV18 with TRBJ2-1, with 11 bases identical to TRBD2. V lost 2 bases, J lost 9 bases, and 6 bases stayed unmatched. CDR1 KGHSH and CDR2 LQKENI come from the germline V gene. The CDR3 contains 15 residues. CDR3 nucleotide sequence: TGTGCCAGCTCACCAGTAGCGGGAGGGACAGCTGAGCAGTTCTTC. Translating it yields CASSPVAGGTAEQFF. The full variable domain, in which reference TRBV18 and TRBJ2-1 provide the parts outside the CDR3, is NAGVMQNPRHLVRRRGQEARLRCSPMKGHSHVYWYRQLPEEGLKFMVYLQKENIIDESGMPKERFSAEFPKEGPSILRIQQVVRGDSAAYFCASSPVAGGTAEQFFGPGTRLTVL.

This clonotype appeared many times. V gene TRBV20-1 combines with J gene TRBJ2-1; D is tentatively TRBD1 or TRBD2 (5 bases each). Germline loops: CDR1 DFQATT, CDR2 SNEGSKA (reference sequence). The CDR3 runs to 13 residues. The ends were cut back, 6 bases at V and 9 bases at J, with 18 bases in the middle. CDR3 in DNA: TGCAGTGCCCGGGACCACCCCAGAGTTGAGCAGTTCTTC. It specifies CSARDHPRVEQFF.

This clonotype appeared a few times. The rearrangement uses TRBV5-1 and TRBJ2-3; D gene uncertain. The CDR3 runs to 15 residues. With 6 bases removed from V and 0 bases from J, the gap between germline ends came to 14 bases. Germline CDR1 reads SGHRS; CDR2 reads YFSETQ. This chain's CDR3 is CASTASASSTDTQYF. The DNA of the CDR3 is TGCGCCAGCACCGCATCAGCCTCTAGCACAGATACGCAGTATTTT.

This clonotype was observed at least ten times. V and J are TRBV6-1 and TRBJ2-3; 7 bases are a match to TRBD1. The CDR3 contains 15 residues. The V segment lost 5 bases and the J segment 6 bases; nucleotides outside the gene matches: 11. CDR1 is MNHNS and CDR2 is SASEGT in the germline V gene. The CDR3 bases are TGTGCCAGCAGTACGACAGGGCCACTTTATGATACGCAGTATTTT. It encodes CASSTTGPLYDTQYF.

This clonotype has more than one count but fewer than ten. J is TRBJ2-7 and V is TRBV5-1; 9 nucleotides line up with TRBD1. The CDR3 is 16 amino acids. From germline, CDR1 is SGHRS and CDR2 YFSETQ. J lost 6 bases, V lost 3 bases, and 13 bases had no gene match. DNA of the CDR3: TGCGCCAGCAGCTCCCCCGACAGGGGGGTCTTTGGCGAGCAGTACTTC. This codes for CASSSPDRGVFGEQYF.

As regards this clonotype: A single base separates this from a much larger clone, so it may be a read error. V is TRBV6-1 and J is TRBJ1-5; TRBD1 agrees at 9 bases. Looked up from germline, CDR1 is MNHNS and CDR2 is SASEGT. This CDR3 is built from 14 residues. CDR3 DNA: TGTGCCAGCAGGGACAGGGGAGGAAGTCAGCGCCAGCATTTT. This encodes CASRDRGGSQRQHF.